This T cell receptor (beta chain) was retrieved from a study of graft-versus-host responses after intestinal transplantation. Study-level findings and limits: GvH clonotypes were identified within recipient marrow, with a subset emerging first in ileum or blood.

With respect to this clone: The antigen is undetermined.

TCRdb's copy holds only in-frame clones and misses some; the assay was immunoSEQ multiplex PCR. The sample has some 86,000 clones, around 92% seen once. This CDR3 comprises 13 residues. V was cut by 5 bases and J by 8 bases, with 12 bases left in between. CDR1 SGHTA and CDR2 FQGNSA come from the germline V gene. This sequence originates from a human donor who received an intestinal transplant. Sequenced material: unstimulated CD4+ T cells sorted from spleen or lymph node cells, taken before intestinal transplant. The genes are TRBV7-2 and TRBJ1-4, with TRBD1 as a possible D gene (5 bases). CDR3 region: CASSPLRGEKLFF. The CDR3 coding sequence is TGTGCCAGCAGCCCTTTAAGGGGCGAAAAACTGTTTTTT.